What follows are 29 T cell receptor beta chains derived from one specimen sequenced in a study of blood T cell repertoires in COVID-19. TCRdb keeps only in-frame clones here, not all; method: immunoSEQ multiplex PCR. The sample shows 250,000 to 300,000 clones, more than 75% of them seen only once. Sequences were obtained from PBMCs or T cells enriched from blood (not recorded which). These receptors all come from a woman in her thirties or forties with acute COVID-19.

J is TRBJ1-4 and V is TRBV7-2; D not resolved. The CDR3 is 15 amino acids. Germline CDR1 is SGHTA and CDR2 is FQGNSA. V was clipped by 1 base and J by 5 bases, with 11 bases between them. The CDR3 DNA is TGTGCCAGCAGCTTAGTAATCGGTGCCAATGAAAAACTGTTTTTT. Translated, it gives CASSLVIGANEKLFF.

This clone appeared a single time. V and J are TRBV24-1 and TRBJ2-1; D is possibly TRBD2 (5 bases). V was cut by 7 bases and J by 1 base, with 19 bases left in between. Germline CDR1 KGHDR, CDR2 SFDVKD. The CDR3 has 17 amino acids. The CDR3 sequence is CATSPRGAATSYNEQFF. CDR3 in DNA: TGTGCCACCAGCCCCCGGGGAGCGGCTACTTCCTACAATGAGCAGTTCTTC.

V usage is TRBV21-1 and J usage is TRBJ2-1; the DNA was not compared with TRBD2, the D call given in the table. TRBV21-1 is described as a pseudogene. CDR3 length: 15 amino acids. The DNA for the CDR3 is TGTGCCAGAATTCCCGGGACCCGGGACTCCAATGAGCAGTTCTTC. Protein: CARIPGTRDSNEQFF.

The chain has TRBV6-5 and TRBJ1-2; D unclear. The CDR3 totals 13 residues. V was pared by 7 bases and J by 5 bases, with 14 bases between. CDR1 is MNHEY and CDR2 is SVGAGI in the germline V gene. CDR3 sequence: CASISPGGYGYTF. DNA of the CDR3: TGTGCCAGCATCTCCCCCGGAGGGTATGGCTACACCTTC.

The rearrangement links TRBV6-6 to TRBJ2-1; D is perhaps TRBD2 (5 bases). V lost 5 bases and J lost 0, with 11 bases in between. Germline assignment: CDR1 MNHNY and CDR2 SVGAGI (reference sequence). This CDR3 has 15 amino acids. CDR3 sequence (DNA): TGTGCCAGCAGTCGAGCGGAAAGCTCCTACAATGAGCAGTTCTTC. It specifies CASSRAESSYNEQFF.

The chain has TRBV27 and TRBJ2-5; 10 bases agree with TRBD1. The germline gives CDR1 MNHEY, CDR2 SMNVEV (reference sequence). This CDR3 has 17 residues. The V gene end was trimmed by 1 base and the J gene end by 5 bases; junction bases not matched to a gene: 10. This CDR3 is CASSLYPRQGARETQYF. The CDR3 DNA follows: TGTGCCAGCAGTTTATATCCCCGACAGGGGGCTAGGGAGACCCAGTACTTC.

This chain connects TRBV7-6 to TRBJ2-5; 8 bases are shared with TRBD2. CDR1 is SGHVS, CDR2 FNYEAQ, per germline. The ends lost 1 base at V and 5 bases at J; junction bases unmatched: 6. The CDR3 spans 15 residues. The CDR3 reads CASSLEAGGGETQYF. CDR3 DNA sequence: TGTGCCAGCAGCTTAGAGGCGGGGGGTGGGGAGACCCAGTACTTC.

This clone was counted between two and nine times. The chain is built from TRBV5-4 and TRBJ1-5, with 9 bases aligning to TRBD1. With 4 bases clipped from V and 4 bases from J, the junction kept 3 bases outside the gene matches. This CDR3 region has 14 residues. Germline V gene lookup returns CDR1 SGHNT and CDR2 YYREEE (reference sequence). CDR3 bases: TGTGCCAGCAGCACGGACAGGGGTAATCAGCCCCAGCATTTT. Residues: CASSTDRGNQPQHF.

The J gene is TRBJ2-1, the V gene TRBV4-1, with 8 bases identical to TRBD2. The CDR3 runs to 16 residues. V gave up 1 base and J gave up 0 bases; unmatched junction bases: 2. CDR1 MGHRA and CDR2 YSYEKL come from the germline V gene. The CDR3 region has the DNA TGCGCCAGCAGCCAAGGAGGGACTAGCTCCTACAATGAGCAGTTCTTC. Protein sequence: CASSQGGTSSYNEQFF.

The CDR3 protein is CASSYSTGGGQPQHF. In DNA form, the CDR3 reads TGTGCCAGCAGTTATTCGACAGGGGGCGGTCAGCCCCAGCATTTT. The chain has TRBV6-2 or TRBV6-3 and TRBJ1-5; TRBD1 aligns across 10 bases. Trimming cost V 3 bases and J 6 bases; bases outside gene matches: 5. Germline lookup yields CDR1 MNHEY and CDR2 SVGEGT. The CDR3 runs to 15 residues.

The chain links TRBV27 to TRBJ2-7; tentatively, D is TRBD1 or TRBD2 (6 bases each). The germline CDR1 and CDR2 sequences are MNHEY and SMNVEV (reference sequence). The CDR3 length is 14 residues. Trimming left V 6 bases short and J 4 bases short, with 16 bases between. CDR3 nucleotide sequence: TGTGCCAGCAGGTTACAGGGAAGCGGGTACGAGCAGTACTTC. Translating it yields CASRLQGSGYEQYF.

The CDR3 sequence: CASSLLRPSSGGLTDTQYF. Here the CDR3 DNA reads TGTGCCAGCAGCTTGCTCCGCCCTAGTAGCGGGGGACTTACAGATACGCAGTATTTT. The chain employs TRBV7-9 and TRBJ2-3; 9 bases are shared with TRBD2. This CDR3 has 19 residues. The junction had 16 bases not matched to a gene; V was cut back by 3 bases and J by 3 bases. The germline V gene has CDR1 SEHNR and CDR2 FQNEAQ (reference sequence).

The chain has TRBV2 and TRBJ1-6; D gene uncertain. The CDR3 is made up of 11 amino acids. Trimming removed 6 bases at V and 12 bases at J, with 9 bases between. The germline gives CDR1 SNHLY, CDR2 FYNNEI. The CDR3: CASRLAGPLHF. CDR3 DNA: TGTGCCAGCAGGCTGGCGGGACCCCTCCACTTT.

The chain carries TRBV19 and TRBJ1-4; maybe TRBD1 (6 bases). V was cut by 7 bases and J by 0 bases, with 12 bases left in between. Germline CDR1 and CDR2: LNHDA and SQIVND (reference sequence). The CDR3 has 15 amino acids. CDR3 bases: TGTGCCAGTAATAGACAGGATGCAACTAATGAAAAACTGTTTTTT. Protein sequence: CASNRQDATNEKLFF.

CDR3 protein: CASSNDRIPTNYGYTF. CDR3 in DNA: TGTGCCAGCAGCAACGACAGGATTCCGACTAACTATGGCTACACCTTC. The V gene is TRBV5-4, the J gene TRBJ1-2; D might be TRBD1 (6 bases). The CDR3 is 16 residues long. Trimming removed 4 bases from V and 0 bases from J, with 16 bases in between. Germline CDR1 SGHNT, CDR2 YYREEE (reference sequence). Filled out from reference TRBV5-4 and TRBJ1-2, the complete variable domain reads ETGVTQSPTHLIKTRGQQVTLRCSSQSGHNTVSWYQQALGQGPQFIFQYYREEENGRGNFPPRFSGLQFPNYSSELNVNALELDDSALYLCASSNDRIPTNYGYTFGSGTRLTVV.

The rearrangement joins TRBV11-2 to TRBJ2-1, with 7 positions matching TRBD1. V shed 3 bases, J shed 6 bases, and the junction held 5 bases outside the gene matches. In germline, CDR1 is SGHAT, CDR2 FQNNGV. CDR3 length: 14 residues. The CDR3 here is CASSLGTVSNEQFF. The CDR3 DNA is TGTGCCAGCAGCTTGGGGACAGTGTCCAATGAGCAGTTCTTC.

A single count supports this clone. The chain carries TRBV11-2 and TRBJ2-7; 9 nucleotides line up with TRBD1. This CDR3 comprises 15 residues. Trimming took 6 bases from V and 3 from J; bases not matched to a gene: 9. The germline CDR1 and CDR2 sequences are SGHAT and FQNNGV. CDR3 coding DNA: TGTGCCAGCAGTACCTTCGGACAGGGGATCTACGAGCAGTACTTC. Translated, it gives CASSTFGQGIYEQYF.

This chain connects TRBV6-1 to TRBJ1-6; 9 bases are shared with TRBD1. The CDR3 is 16 amino acids. Per the germline V gene, CDR1 is MNHNS and CDR2 is SASEGT. The V and J ends lost 4 bases and 8 bases, in that order; junction bases with no gene match: 9. CDR3 nucleotide sequence: TGTGCCAGCAGTGGAACTCCGGGACAGGGATATTCACCCCTCCACTTT. Translating it yields CASSGTPGQGYSPLHF.

The V and J genes are TRBV7-2 and TRBJ2-5; no reliable D call. Trimming took off 5 bases at V and 5 bases at J, with 12 bases between the two ends. This CDR3 has 13 residues. CDR1 and CDR2 (germline): SGHTA, FQGNSA. The CDR3 reads CASSTAYGETQYF. CDR3 nucleotide sequence: TGTGCCAGCAGCACCGCCTACGGGGAGACCCAGTACTTC.

The rearrangement uses TRBV10-3 and TRBJ1-1; D perhaps matches TRBD1 (6 bases). The germline V gene has CDR1 ENHRY and CDR2 SYGVKD. Trimming took 2 bases from V and 8 from J, leaving 12 bases between them. This CDR3 region has 13 residues. CDR3 DNA: TGTGCCATCAGTGAGACAGGGATGGGAGAAGCTTTCTTT. Protein product: CAISETGMGEAFF.

This clone was found once. The chain carries TRBV4-2 and TRBJ2-2; TRBD2 might be the D (7 bases). The CDR3 contains 14 residues. Germline V lookup: CDR1 LGHNA, CDR2 YNFKEQ. V was clipped by 5 bases and J by 3 bases, with 10 bases between them. DNA for the CDR3: TGTGCCAGCAGCGGGGGGGCTGACACCGGGGAGCTGTTTTTT. Protein product: CASSGGADTGELFF.

The chain has TRBV18 and TRBJ2-5; TRBD2 agrees at 15 bases. The CDR3 loop spans 16 amino acids. The V gene's germline CDR1 is KGHSH and CDR2 LQKENI. Germline trimming cut 6 bases from V and 4 bases from J; bases unmatched to any gene: 6. In DNA form, the CDR3 reads TGTGCCAGCTCTCCCGGACTAGCGGGGGGGCGAGAGACCCAGTACTTC. Amino acid sequence: CASSPGLAGGRETQYF.

This sequence joins TRBV11-2 and TRBJ1-2; the match to TRBD1 covers 7 bases. J lost 6 bases, V lost 5 bases, and 9 bases had no gene match. CDR1 SGHAT and CDR2 FQNNGV come from the germline V gene. This CDR3 has 14 amino acids. The CDR3 region is CASSPWGRGDGYTF. Written as DNA, the CDR3 is TGTGCCAGCAGCCCATGGGGCAGGGGGGATGGCTACACCTTC.

This sequence joins TRBV11-3 and TRBJ1-1, with a weak D call TRBD1 (5 bases). Trimming removed 5 bases at V and 5 bases at J, with 15 bases between. CDR3 length: 14 amino acids. CDR1 is SGHNT and CDR2 is YENEEA in the germline V gene. The chain's CDR3 is CASSPREGLTEAFF. In DNA, the CDR3 is TGTGCCAGCAGCCCCAGGGAGGGGTTGACTGAAGCTTTCTTT.

V usage is TRBV28 and J usage is TRBJ1-4; the match to TRBD1 covers 8 bases. J gave up 8 bases and V 5 bases, and 10 bases lay outside the gene matches. The CDR3 runs 15 residues. The V gene's germline CDR1 is MDHEN and CDR2 SYDVKM. For the CDR3, the DNA is TGTGCCAGCAGTCCTTACGGGACAGGTAACGAAAAACTGTTTTTT. It codes for CASSPYGTGNEKLFF.

Concerning this clone itself: Other DNA sequences in this sample translate to the same CDR3. The rearrangement links TRBV5-1 to TRBJ2-3; unclear D gene. Germline assignment: CDR1 SGHRS and CDR2 YFSETQ. This CDR3 region has 13 residues. V was clipped by 0 bases and J by 1 base, with 3 bases between them. The CDR3 sequence: CASSLAGTDTQYF. The CDR3 DNA follows: TGCGCCAGCAGCTTGGCCGGCACAGATACGCAGTATTTT.

The rearrangement joins TRBV6-5 to TRBJ1-1, with D hard to call. With 0 bases removed from V and 5 bases from J, the gap between germline ends came to 13 bases. The CDR3 covers 15 residues. Germline V gives CDR1 MNHEY, CDR2 SVGAGI. CDR3 nucleotides: TGTGCCAGCAGTTACTCTTACGGGGTCGGAACTGAAGCTTTCTTT. Its protein product is CASSYSYGVGTEAFF.

V and J are TRBV18 and TRBJ2-7; 8 bases map to TRBD1. V trimming: 2 bases; J trimming: 3 bases; junction bases outside the gene matches: 6. The CDR3 sequence is 15 residues long. Germline CDR1 KGHSH, CDR2 LQKENI. The DNA of the CDR3 is TGTGCCAGCTCACCAGGCAGGGGGCCGTTCTACGAGCAGTACTTC. It specifies CASSPGRGPFYEQYF. The full variable domain, with the rest looked up from reference TRBV18 and TRBJ2-7, is NAGVMQNPRHLVRRRGQEARLRCSPMKGHSHVYWYRQLPEEGLKFMVYLQKENIIDESGMPKERFSAEFPKEGPSILRIQQVVRGDSAAYFCASSPGRGPFYEQYFGPGTRLTVT.

This rearrangement joins TRBV9 to TRBJ2-7; TRBD2 matches at 9 bases. V was pared by 3 bases and J by 4 bases, with 11 bases of the junction left unmatched. CDR3 length: 16 residues. CDR1 is SGDLS and CDR2 is YYNGEE in the germline V gene. CDR3 in amino acids: CASSAGRGGRAYEQYF. Written as DNA, the CDR3 is TGTGCCAGCAGCGCTGGTCGAGGCGGGAGGGCTTACGAGCAGTACTTC.